This T cell receptor (beta chain) was profiled in a study of cytomegalovirus exposure and HLA in healthy donors (dated by TCRdb to the late 2010s). Turning to the overall study: In an earlier analysis of some 550 of the donors, 276 Gb of sequence data and 90 million to 120 million unique TCR beta sequences from 180 million or so T cells were reported. About 300 gigabases of sequencing data and tens of millions of unique TCR sequences were included in an early release covering 550 to 800 HLA-typed donors. Of the 300 to 500 genotyped donors, 65% to 90% were placed in the genetic ancestry cluster associated with self-reported Caucasian donors. The aim of the study was to test whether cataloging public T cell receptors could identify signatures of past pathogen exposure. The study profiled the T cell repertoires of approximately 700 subjects by immunosequencing and related them to cytomegalovirus serostatus. In addition to the first cohort of around 670 subjects, a separate validation cohort of 120 different subjects was used. To predict cytomegalovirus infection status, the study combined high-throughput TCR immunosequencing, statistical association of individual TCRs with disease status, and machine learning. A later analysis re-examined previously published TCR beta repertoires from over 500 donors and added high-resolution HLA genotyping to investigate patterns of TCR occurrence. The later analysis used no new phenotypic data to find candidate immune exposures, relying instead on TCR beta sequences and their occurrence across donors. An earlier analysis of nearly 600 of the donors applied high-throughput TCR beta sequencing to assess whether each TCR beta V gene segment acted as functional or pseudogenic. Donor age, sex, ethnicity and CMV serostatus were compiled alongside the repertoire data. A later genetic analysis took genome-wide SNP genotypes for 398 of the 666 donors and used that subset as a discovery cohort. Every discovery cohort repertoire had been produced on one sequencing platform. HLA typing included class I and class II loci at four-digit resolution. The number of typed donors differed by locus: about 629-630 for A, B, C, DRB1 and DQB1; 500 to 550 for DQA1; roughly 600 for DPA1; and 400 to 480 for DPB1. Because of strong linkage in the cohort, roughly 5 DR-DQ haplotypes were treated as single units for association and clustering. On average, about 240,000 unique TCR beta nucleotide sequences were sequenced per donor among a few hundred genotyped donors of the cohort, with roughly 20% of those sequences being non-productive. What the research found in general, with its limitations: At a false discovery rate of 0.05, a later analysis linked some 17,000 TCR beta sequences to specific HLA alleles. Three of the identified cytomegalovirus-associated TCR beta chains were confirmed in vitro to be specific for cytomegalovirus antigens. While some public TCRs were present in many individuals, most TCR sequences turned up only very rarely across donors. The study listed 150 to 200 TCR beta chains as associated with cytomegalovirus. Compared with equally common non-associated chains, HLA-associated TCR beta chains in a later analysis were more clonally expanded and had lower generation probabilities. Because the 87-base-pair reads could not distinguish some IMGT-functional V segments, including TRBV6-2 and TRBV6-3, those segments were excluded. The sequencing pipeline was judged likely to have produced a cluster of highly shared sequence variants as a technical artifact. Several of the top co-occurrence clusters appeared to be linked to parvovirus B19, influenza, CMV and Epstein-Barr virus, according to a later analysis. The authors suggested that the approach could potentially be extended to other disease states and immunological phenotypes. In an earlier analysis of approximately 590 of the donors, most TCR beta V segments appeared in productive rearrangements about 87% or about 30% of the time, broadly matching IMGT annotations. For the cohort, immune exposure information was limited to CMV serostatus. When HLA alleles, especially DR and DQ, strongly co-occurred, TCR associations were difficult to assign to individual alleles. Sequencing depth was assumed to be roughly uniform across donors in the presence/absence analyses, though that assumption may not hold. In this cohort, only TCR beta chains were sequenced, and detectable features were limited by the absence of alpha or paired-chain data. Linkage disequilibrium might explain the correlated functional status among segregating V segments, but an unknown experimental factor could not be excluded. A later analysis found that most CMV-associated TCR beta chains appeared HLA-restricted, with HLA associations seemingly driven largely by CMV exposure. A further reported finding was that TCR beta sequences accurately predicted the HLA-A and HLA-B alleles for most subjects in the first cohort. A later genetic analysis reported fewer N-insertions in productive TCRs among donors in an Asian-associated ancestry cluster than the 666-donor mean. The earlier analysis of a few hundred of the donors excluded around 17 rarely observed V segments, including chromosome 9 orphons, because counts were too low. Cytomegalovirus status was reported to be diagnosed by the classifier with high specificity and sensitivity in both the original and validation cohorts. Because HLA typing was missing for some donors at each locus, association tests included only the typed subset. V-gene and J-gene trimming of TCR beta chains was associated with a missense DCLRE1C variant in a later genetic analysis, and the association was replicated in an independent cohort. A later analysis found that TCR association rates varied across HLA loci, with DRB1 alleles showing the most associated TCRs and HLA-C alleles the fewest.

The cohort was made up of approximately 670 healthy bone marrow donors. At the time of sampling, all cohort members were nominally healthy, though unrecorded immune exposures were likely present. The donor tested CMV seronegative and was one of the 352 seronegative cohort members. A peripheral blood sample was provided by each donor, and peripheral blood mononuclear cells were used for TCR beta sequencing. Genomic DNA extraction from the blood cell samples was performed with the Qiagen DNeasy Blood Extraction Kit. The library was built by means of the immunoSEQ multiplex PCR assay. For the multiplex PCR, a mixture combining 60 forward primers for TCR Vbeta segments and 13 reverse primers for TCR Jbeta segments was used. The CDR3 region of rearranged TCR beta genes was amplified from genomic DNA by a multiplex PCR assay. Amplified TCR beta libraries were sequenced as 87-base-pair reads on the Illumina HiSeq System. As for the authors' bioinformatics: Across the roughly 670 repertoires, a later analysis counted tens of millions of unique TCR beta chains, some 11 million of which were shared by at least two donors. A nearest-neighbor algorithm error-corrected the raw reads and collapsed the reads into unique sequences, merging closely related sequences to remove PCR and sequencing errors. To assign V, D and J gene segments, CDR3 sequences were aligned to IMGT reference sequences. For a sequence to be retained, at least a six-nucleotide match to both a V gene segment and a J gene segment was required. A rearrangement was called productive if the CDR3 had no stop codons and remained in frame with V and J, and every other rearrangement was called non-productive. Following IMGT convention, CDR3 was defined as the stretch from the second conserved V-encoded cysteine to the conserved J-encoded phenylalanine. Sequences without an unambiguous match to a single V gene segment were excluded from the earlier analysis of about 630 of the donors. An earlier analysis of several hundred of the donors called V segments functional above 56.7% productive rearrangements and segregating when the between-donor standard deviation exceeded 5%. A statistical classification framework was built to diagnose cytomegalovirus status from the catalog of TCR beta chain sequences. V and J gene assignment, in a later analysis, came from comparing TCR nucleotide sequences with IMGT/GENE-DB human TR gene sequences. The TCRdist pipeline was used in a later analysis to assign CDR3 sequences and most-parsimonious VDJ recombination scenarios. In a later analysis, each TCR beta chain was defined by its CDR3 amino acid sequence together with its V-gene family, and reads without a unique V-gene family were excluded. To address suspected cross-contamination and a sequencing artifact, a later analysis removed 592 highly shared, low-generation-probability nucleotide sequences. For each public chain, a later analysis derived a clonal expansion index from normalized ranks of inferred template counts within each repertoire. A later analysis computed generation probabilities with a VDJ recombination model fitted to out-of-frame rearrangements, and checked the results against IGoR. In a later analysis, hypergeometric tests were used to score TCR-TCR, TCR-HLA and TCR-CMV co-occurrence, with a repertoire-size bias correction applied to TCR pairs. To estimate false discovery rates, a later analysis permuted the HLA or CMV assignments 20 times. In a later analysis, co-occurring TCRs were grouped with DBSCAN, and TCRdist sequence similarity was added when clustering was performed within HLA-allele-positive subsets. For co-occurrence clustering, repertoires with fewer than 30,000 or more than 120,000 public chains were excluded, along with about five repertoires with anomalous nucleotide sharing. What TCRdb holds here is the immuneACCESS table cut down to in-frame rearrangements. Part of the clones is not present; checked against another copy, under half of the missing clones reflect an unresolved V gene, and the others are unexplained. V, J and clone size are those of that table, while D and trimming were read from the DNA. This sample gives more than 110,000 clones in total; roughly 73% of them show up just once. The top ten clonotypes cover over 1% of the sample.

About this clone itself: Its antigen specificity is not known. The sample holds no much larger clone one base away, and base qualities are not on file.

The junction shows trimming of 10 bases on V and 5 bases on J, and the gene matches do not reach 3 bases of it. Spanning cysteine to phenylalanine, the CDR3 consists of 13 amino acids. The only DNA kept is the CDR3, 39 bases in frame from the first base. For CDR1 and CDR2, the germline V gene (reference sequence) lists WNHNN and SYGVQD. This clonotype originated in a woman aged 40 to 50 in good health and CMV-seronegative. The material sequenced was PBMCs. This chain joins TRBV10-1 to TRBJ2-3; 13 central nucleotides agree with TRBD2. The CDR3 is CATRTSGGDTQYF. Here is the DNA: TGCGCCACCCGGACTAGCGGGGGAGATACGCAGTATTTT.